The 14 T cell receptor beta chains presented below share a single source sample, sequenced in a study of blood T cell repertoires in COVID-19. Measured with immunoSEQ multiplex PCR; TCRdb has only the in-frame clones, and not every one. The sample has hundreds of thousands of clones; approximately 88% are singletons. The source material was peripheral blood. Source of these receptors: a man aged 40-50 years with acute or convalescent COVID-19.

This chain joins TRBV19 and TRBJ1-2; TRBD1 might be the D (6 bases). The CDR3 loop spans 14 amino acids. Trimming left V 7 bases short and J 1 base short, with 13 bases between. Germline CDR1 LNHDA, CDR2 SQIVND (reference sequence). The DNA for the CDR3 is TGTGCCAGTACCCTAACAGGGCTTAACTATGGCTACACCTTC. The encoded protein is CASTLTGLNYGYTF.

The rearrangement uses TRBV5-4 and TRBJ1-1, with D possibly matching TRBD1 (6 bases). This CDR3 spans 14 amino acids. Germline loops: CDR1 SGHNT, CDR2 YYREEE (reference sequence). Deletions cut 4 bases from V and 6 bases from J, with 16 bases between. CDR3 bases: TGTGCCAGCAGCGCCGGGACAACCTACTCTGAAGCTTTCTTT. Translation: CASSAGTTYSEAFF.

The genes are TRBV30 and TRBJ2-5; 9 nucleotides match TRBD1. V dropped 4 bases and J dropped 4; count of bases not matched to a gene: 10. The CDR3 spans 15 residues. The germline V gene has CDR1 GTSNPN and CDR2 SVGIG (reference sequence). The CDR3 sequence is CAWTPKGTGIETQYF. For the CDR3, the DNA is TGTGCCTGGACCCCAAAAGGGACAGGGATAGAGACCCAGTACTTC.

This chain links TRBV7-6 with TRBJ1-1; D is unclear. The CDR3 is 14 amino acids. CDR1 and CDR2 from the germline V gene are SGHVS and FNYEAQ. V shed 5 bases and J shed 5 bases, with 15 bases lying between them. This CDR3 reads CASSHSGEATEAFF. CDR3 DNA sequence: TGTGCCAGCAGCCACTCCGGGGAGGCAACTGAAGCTTTCTTT.

This clone was seen more than once but under ten times. The chain has TRBV18 and TRBJ1-2; 7 nucleotides align to TRBD1. V gave up 2 bases and J gave up 5 bases; unmatched junction bases: 8. In germline, CDR1 is KGHSH, CDR2 LQKENI. This CDR3 has 15 amino acids. The DNA for the CDR3 is TGTGCCAGCTCACCATCCCAAGGGACAGATTATGGCTACACCTTC. This translates into CASSPSQGTDYGYTF.

This chain links TRBV19 with TRBJ1-5, with a tentative D call TRBD1 (5 bases). CDR3 length equals 17 residues. Trimming removed 0 bases from V and 0 bases from J, with 12 bases in between. CDR1 and CDR2 (germline): LNHDA, SQIVND (reference sequence). The chain's CDR3 is CASSIDLQDYSNQPQHF. Written as DNA, the CDR3 is TGTGCCAGTAGTATAGATCTACAGGATTATAGCAATCAGCCCCAGCATTTT.

This rearrangement joins TRBV5-4 to TRBJ1-6; TRBD1 matches at 12 bases. V shed 3 bases, J shed 10 bases, and the junction held 8 bases outside the gene matches. CDR3 size: 16 residues. CDR1 and CDR2 (germline): SGHNT, YYREEE (reference sequence). This CDR3 reads CASSWGTGGAGSPLHF. The CDR3 nucleotides read TGTGCCAGCAGCTGGGGGACAGGGGGCGCAGGGTCACCCCTCCACTTT.

The chain is built from TRBV5-1 and TRBJ1-6; 7 nucleotides match TRBD1. The junction had 3 bases not matched to a gene; V was cut back by 4 bases and J by 5 bases. CDR1 and CDR2 (germline): SGHRS, YFSETQ. The length of the CDR3 is 14 residues. This CDR3 reads CASSIDRDNSPLHF. As DNA, the CDR3 is TGCGCCAGCAGCATCGACAGGGATAATTCACCCCTCCACTTT.

The chain uses TRBV7-2 and TRBJ1-4; D is unclear. The CDR3 is 15 residues long. Trimming cost V 5 bases and J 2 bases, with 12 bases left between them. The germline CDR1 and CDR2 sequences are SGHTA and FQGNSA. The CDR3, as DNA: TGTGCCAGCAGCCCTTTGGGCGTGACTAATGAAAAACTGTTTTTT. Protein product: CASSPLGVTNEKLFF. Based on the CDR3 plus reference TRBV7-2 and TRBJ1-4, the full variable domain is GAGVSQSPSNKVTEKGKDVELRCDPISGHTALYWYRQSLGQGLEFLIYFQGNSAPDKSGLPSDRFSAERTGGSVSTLTIQRTQQEDSAVYLCASSPLGVTNEKLFFGSGTQLSVL.

This clone was seen a single time. The chain recombines TRBV27 with TRBJ2-1; D might be TRBD1 (6 bases). CDR3 length: 13 residues. Germline CDR1 reads MNHEY; CDR2 reads SMNVEV (reference sequence). V lost 9 bases to trimming and J lost 6 bases, with 15 bases between them. The CDR3 here is CARKPSDSNEQFF. DNA for the CDR3: TGTGCCAGAAAACCCTCGGACAGCAATGAGCAGTTCTTC.

V gene TRBV11-3 combines with J gene TRBJ2-3; TRBD1 might be the D (6 bases). V was pared by 5 bases and J by 0 bases, with 15 bases between. There are 16 residues in the CDR3. Germline-derived CDR1 and CDR2 are SGHNT and YENEEA. DNA of the CDR3: TGTGCCAGCAGCCTATCGACAGGCGTTAGCACAGATACGCAGTATTTT. As protein: CASSLSTGVSTDTQYF.

The J gene is TRBJ1-1, the V gene TRBV29-1, with 9 bases matching TRBD1. Unmatched junction bases numbered 5, after V lost 2 bases and J lost 4 bases. The CDR3 runs 14 residues. CDR1 and CDR2 (germline): SQVTM, ANQGSEA. Here the CDR3 DNA reads TGCAGCGTTGAAATACAGGGGGCCGTCACTGAAGCTTTCTTT. Its translation: CSVEIQGAVTEAFF.

This clone was found once. The chain couples TRBV9 to TRBJ2-7; TRBD2 matches 9 bases. After removal of 0 bases from V and 5 bases from J, the junction contained 6 bases not matched to a gene. The CDR3 covers 15 residues. The V gene's germline CDR1 is SGDLS and CDR2 YYNGEE. The CDR3 loop is CASSVGGRAADEQYF. DNA of the CDR3: TGTGCCAGCAGCGTAGGCGGGAGGGCCGCTGACGAGCAGTACTTC.

The J gene is TRBJ1-1, the V gene TRBV5-1, with 7 bases that match TRBD1. Germline V gene sequence: CDR1 SGHRS, CDR2 YFSETQ. V shed 8 bases and J 0 bases; nucleotides not matched to a gene: 16. This CDR3 has 17 residues. The CDR3 DNA follows: TGCGCCAGTTCTCAGAACAGGGGTACGGCGATGAACACTGAAGCTTTCTTT. It codes for CASSQNRGTAMNTEAFF.